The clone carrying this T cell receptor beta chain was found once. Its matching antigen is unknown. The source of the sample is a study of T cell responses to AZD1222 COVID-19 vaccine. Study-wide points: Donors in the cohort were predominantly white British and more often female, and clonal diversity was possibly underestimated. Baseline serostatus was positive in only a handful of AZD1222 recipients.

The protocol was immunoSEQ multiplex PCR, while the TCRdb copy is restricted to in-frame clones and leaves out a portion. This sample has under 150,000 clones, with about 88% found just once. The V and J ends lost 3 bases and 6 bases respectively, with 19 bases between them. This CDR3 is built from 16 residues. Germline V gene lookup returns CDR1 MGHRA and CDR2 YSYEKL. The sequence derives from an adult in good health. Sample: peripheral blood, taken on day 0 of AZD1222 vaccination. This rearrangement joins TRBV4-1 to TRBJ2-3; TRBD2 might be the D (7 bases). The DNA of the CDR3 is TGCGCCAGCAGCCATCCCCGGGGGGCAGGGATGGATACGCAGTATTTT. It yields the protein CASSHPRGAGMDTQYF.